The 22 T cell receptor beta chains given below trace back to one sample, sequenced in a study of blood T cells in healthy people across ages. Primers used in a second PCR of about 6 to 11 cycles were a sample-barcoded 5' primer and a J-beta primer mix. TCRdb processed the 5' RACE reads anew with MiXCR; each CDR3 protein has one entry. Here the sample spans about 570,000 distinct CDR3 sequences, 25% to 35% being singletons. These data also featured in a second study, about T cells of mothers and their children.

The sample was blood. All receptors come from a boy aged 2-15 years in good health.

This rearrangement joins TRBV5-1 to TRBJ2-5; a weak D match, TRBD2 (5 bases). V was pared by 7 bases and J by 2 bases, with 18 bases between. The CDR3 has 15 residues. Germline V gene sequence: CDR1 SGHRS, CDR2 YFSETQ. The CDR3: CASQKAGELQETQYF. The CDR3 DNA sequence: TGCGCCAGCCAGAAGGCGGGCGAACTACAAGAGACCCAGTACTTC.

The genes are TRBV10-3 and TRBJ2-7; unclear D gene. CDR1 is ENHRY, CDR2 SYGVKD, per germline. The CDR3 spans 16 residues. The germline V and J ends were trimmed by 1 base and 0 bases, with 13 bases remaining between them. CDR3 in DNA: TGTGCCATCAGTGAGTTCGGAGACAAGAGCTCCTACGAGCAGTACTTC. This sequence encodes CAISEFGDKSSYEQYF.

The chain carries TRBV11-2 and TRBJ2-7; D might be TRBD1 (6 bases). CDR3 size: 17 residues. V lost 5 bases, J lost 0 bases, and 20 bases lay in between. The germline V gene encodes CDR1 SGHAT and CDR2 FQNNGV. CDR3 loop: CASSLEGESTFSYEQYF. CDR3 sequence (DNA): TGTGCCAGCAGCCTCGAGGGGGAGTCCACATTCTCCTACGAGCAGTACTTC.

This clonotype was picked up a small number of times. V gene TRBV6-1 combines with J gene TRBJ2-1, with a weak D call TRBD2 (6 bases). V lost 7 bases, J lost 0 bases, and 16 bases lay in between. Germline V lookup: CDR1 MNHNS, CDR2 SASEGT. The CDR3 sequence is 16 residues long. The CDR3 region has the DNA TGTGCCAGCACTCCGGGACTTGGAGACTCCTACAATGAGCAGTTCTTC. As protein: CASTPGLGDSYNEQFF.

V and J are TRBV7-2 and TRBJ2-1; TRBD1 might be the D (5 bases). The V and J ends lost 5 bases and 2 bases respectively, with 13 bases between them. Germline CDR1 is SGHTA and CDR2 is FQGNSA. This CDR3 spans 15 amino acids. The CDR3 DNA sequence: TGTGCCAGCAGCACCCCCAGGGCAGCCTACAATGAGCAGTTCTTC. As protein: CASSTPRAAYNEQFF. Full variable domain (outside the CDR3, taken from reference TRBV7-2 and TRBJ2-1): GAGVSQSPSNKVTEKGKDVELRCDPISGHTALYWYRQSLGQGLEFLIYFQGNSAPDKSGLPSDRFSAERTGGSVSTLTIQRTQQEDSAVYLCASSTPRAAYNEQFFGPGTRLTVL.

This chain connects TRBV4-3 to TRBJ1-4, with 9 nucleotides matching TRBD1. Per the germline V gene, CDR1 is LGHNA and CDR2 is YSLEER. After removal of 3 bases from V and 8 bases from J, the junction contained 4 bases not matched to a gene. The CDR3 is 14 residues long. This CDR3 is CASSHRQGDEKLFF. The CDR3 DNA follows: TGCGCCAGCAGCCATAGACAGGGGGACGAAAAACTGTTTTTT.

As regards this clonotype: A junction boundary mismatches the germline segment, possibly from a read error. The CDR3 DNA follows: TGTGCCAGCAGTCAACGGGGGGTGACGACAGATGCGCAGTATTTT. It is translated as CASSQRGVTTDAQYF. The rearrangement links TRBV12-3 or TRBV12-4 to TRBJ2-3; 7 bases are a match to TRBD2. CDR3 length: 15 amino acids.

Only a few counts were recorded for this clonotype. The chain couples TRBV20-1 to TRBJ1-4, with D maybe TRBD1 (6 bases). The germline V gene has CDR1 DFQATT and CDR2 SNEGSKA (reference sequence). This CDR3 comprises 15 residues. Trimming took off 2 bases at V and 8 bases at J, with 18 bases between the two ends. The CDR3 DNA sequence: TGCAGTGCTAGAAGCCAACCCGGACAGTCAGAAAAACTGTTTTTT. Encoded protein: CSARSQPGQSEKLFF.

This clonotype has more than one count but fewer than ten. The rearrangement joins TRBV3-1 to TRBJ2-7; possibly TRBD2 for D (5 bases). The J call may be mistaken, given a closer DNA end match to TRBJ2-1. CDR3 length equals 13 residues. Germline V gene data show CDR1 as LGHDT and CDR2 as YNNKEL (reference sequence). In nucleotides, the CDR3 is TGTGCCAGCAGCCAGGTACTCGGCGGGGAGCAGTTCTTC. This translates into CASSQVLGGEQFF.

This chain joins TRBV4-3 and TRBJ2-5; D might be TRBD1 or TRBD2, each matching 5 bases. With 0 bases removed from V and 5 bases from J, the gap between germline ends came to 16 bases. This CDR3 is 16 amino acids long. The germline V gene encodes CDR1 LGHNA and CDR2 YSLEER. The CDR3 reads CASSQDLSRGWETQYF. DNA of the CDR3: TGCGCCAGCAGCCAAGATTTAAGTCGGGGCTGGGAGACCCAGTACTTC.

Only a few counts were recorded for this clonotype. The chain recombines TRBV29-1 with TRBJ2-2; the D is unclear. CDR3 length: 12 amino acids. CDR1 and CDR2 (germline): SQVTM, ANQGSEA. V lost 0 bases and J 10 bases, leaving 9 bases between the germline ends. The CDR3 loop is CSVEDELAELFF. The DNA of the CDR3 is TGCAGCGTTGAAGATGAGTTAGCGGAGCTGTTTTTT.

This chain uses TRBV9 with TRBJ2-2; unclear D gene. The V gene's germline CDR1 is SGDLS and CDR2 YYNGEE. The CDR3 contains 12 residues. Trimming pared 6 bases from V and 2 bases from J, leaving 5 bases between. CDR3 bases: TGTGCCAGCAAGGATAACACCGGGGAGCTGTTTTTT. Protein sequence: CASKDNTGELFF.

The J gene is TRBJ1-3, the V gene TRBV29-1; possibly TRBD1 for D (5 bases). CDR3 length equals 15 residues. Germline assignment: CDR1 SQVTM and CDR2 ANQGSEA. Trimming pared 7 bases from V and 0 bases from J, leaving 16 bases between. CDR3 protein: CSARDVSFSGNTIYF. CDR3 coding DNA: TGCAGCGCCCGGGACGTATCCTTCTCTGGAAACACCATATATTTT.

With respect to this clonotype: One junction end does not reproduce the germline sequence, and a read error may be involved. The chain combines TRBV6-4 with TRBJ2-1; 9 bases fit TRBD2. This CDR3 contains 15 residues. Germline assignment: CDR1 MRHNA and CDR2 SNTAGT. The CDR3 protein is CASSDDAGGIHEQVF. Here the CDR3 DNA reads TGTGCCAGCAGTGACGATGCGGGAGGGATCCATGAGCAGGTCTTC.

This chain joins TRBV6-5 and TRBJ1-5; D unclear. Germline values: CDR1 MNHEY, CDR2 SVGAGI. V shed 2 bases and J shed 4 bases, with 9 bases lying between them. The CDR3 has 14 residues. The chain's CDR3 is CASSYRLGNQPQHF. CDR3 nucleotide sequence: TGTGCCAGCAGTTACAGGCTGGGAAATCAGCCCCAGCATTTT.

CDR3 DNA sequence: TGTGCCAGCACCCTGAGGAGGATCCACACTGAAGCTTTCTTT. Translating gives CASTLRRIHTEAFF. V and J are TRBV3-1 and TRBJ1-1; D ambiguous. The CDR3 totals 14 residues. V shed 7 bases and J shed 3 bases, with 15 bases lying between them. CDR1 LGHDT and CDR2 YNNKEL come from the germline V gene (reference sequence).

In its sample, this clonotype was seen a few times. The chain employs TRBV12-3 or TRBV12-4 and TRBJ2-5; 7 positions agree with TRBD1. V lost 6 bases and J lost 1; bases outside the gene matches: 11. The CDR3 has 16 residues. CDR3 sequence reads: CASSLWAGGVQETQYF. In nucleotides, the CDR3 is TGTGCCAGCAGCCTTTGGGCAGGGGGTGTCCAAGAGACCCAGTACTTC.

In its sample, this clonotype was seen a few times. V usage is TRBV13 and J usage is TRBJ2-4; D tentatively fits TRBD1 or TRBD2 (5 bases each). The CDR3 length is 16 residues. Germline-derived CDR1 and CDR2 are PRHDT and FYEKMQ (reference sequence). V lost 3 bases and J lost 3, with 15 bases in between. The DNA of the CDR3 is TGTGCCAGCAGCTTCTGGACACCGGGGAGCAAAAACATTCAGTACTTC. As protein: CASSFWTPGSKNIQYF.

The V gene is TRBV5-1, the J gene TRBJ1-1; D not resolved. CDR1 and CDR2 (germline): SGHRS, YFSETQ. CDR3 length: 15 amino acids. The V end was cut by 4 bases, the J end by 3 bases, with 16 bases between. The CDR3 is CASSLGAFKDTEAFF. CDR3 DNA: TGCGCCAGCAGCCTTGGAGCGTTTAAGGACACTGAAGCTTTCTTT. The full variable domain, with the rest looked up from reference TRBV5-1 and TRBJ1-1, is KAGVTQTPRYLIKTRGQQVTLSCSPISGHRSVSWYQQTPGQGLQFLFEYFSETQRNKGNFPGRFSGRQFSNSRSEMNVSTLELGDSALYLCASSLGAFKDTEAFFGQGTRLTVV.

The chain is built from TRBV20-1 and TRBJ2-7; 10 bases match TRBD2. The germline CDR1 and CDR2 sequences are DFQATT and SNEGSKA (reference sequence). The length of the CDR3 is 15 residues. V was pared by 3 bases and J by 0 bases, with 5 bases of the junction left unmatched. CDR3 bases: TGCAGTGCTAGGACTGTAGCGGGGGGCTCCTACGAGCAGTACTTC. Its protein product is CSARTVAGGSYEQYF.

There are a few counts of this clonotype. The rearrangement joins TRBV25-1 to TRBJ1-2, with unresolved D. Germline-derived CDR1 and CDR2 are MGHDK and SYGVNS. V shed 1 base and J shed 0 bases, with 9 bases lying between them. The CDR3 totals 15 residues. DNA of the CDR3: TGTGCCAGCAGTGAATCCGGCCTTACTAACTATGGCTACACCTTC. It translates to CASSESGLTNYGYTF.

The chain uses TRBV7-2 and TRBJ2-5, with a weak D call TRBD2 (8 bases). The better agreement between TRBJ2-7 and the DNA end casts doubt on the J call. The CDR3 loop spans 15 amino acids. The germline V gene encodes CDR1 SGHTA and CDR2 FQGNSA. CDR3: CASSSGGDSPYEQYF. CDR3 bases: TGTGCCAGCAGCTCGGGGGGGGACAGCCCCTACGAGCAGTACTTC.